These 22 T cell receptor beta chains were all obtained from the same sample, sequenced in a study of blood T cell repertoires in COVID-19. Using immunoSEQ multiplex PCR, the repertoire was profiled, and TCRdb retains in-frame clones only, with some absent. The sample contains hundreds of thousands of clones, about nine tenths of which appear only once. The sample consisted of peripheral blood. The receptors here all came from a woman in her 30s who had recovered from COVID-19.

V gene TRBV5-4 combines with J gene TRBJ2-5; 12 nucleotides line up with TRBD2. Germline V gene lookup returns CDR1 SGHNT and CDR2 YYREEE (reference sequence). With 3 bases clipped from V and 5 bases from J, the junction kept 5 bases outside the gene matches. The CDR3 sequence is 15 residues long. CDR3 sequence (DNA): TGTGCCAGCAGCTCTAGCGGGGGGGCCGGTGAGACCCAGTACTTC. Translated, it gives CASSSSGGAGETQYF.

The rearrangement uses TRBV7-2 and TRBJ1-1, with D hard to call. The CDR3 loop spans 13 amino acids. V was pared by 3 bases and J by 0 bases, with 5 bases between. Germline V lookup: CDR1 SGHTA, CDR2 FQGNSA. The CDR3 coding sequence is TGTGCCAGCAGCTTCTCAGTGAACACTGAAGCTTTCTTT. Its translation is CASSFSVNTEAFF.

V usage is TRBV28 and J usage is TRBJ1-2; D perhaps matches TRBD1 (5 bases). The CDR3 is 12 amino acids. CDR1 and CDR2 from the germline V gene are MDHEN and SYDVKM. Trimming stripped 0 bases from V and 8 bases from J, with 7 bases between. CDR3 coding DNA: TGTGCCAGCAGTTTATGGACAGAGGGCTACACCTTC. This encodes CASSLWTEGYTF.

The chain carries TRBV5-1 and TRBJ2-6; perhaps TRBD2 as D (5 bases). V gave up 0 bases and J gave up 0 bases, with 16 bases separating them. Germline values: CDR1 SGHRS, CDR2 YFSETQ. The length of the CDR3 is 19 residues. This CDR3 is CASSLEIASSFSGANVLTF. CDR3 nucleotides: TGCGCCAGCAGCTTGGAAATTGCTAGCAGTTTCTCTGGGGCCAACGTCCTGACTTTC.

The chain recombines TRBV6-5 with TRBJ1-5, with TRBD1 as a possible D gene (5 bases). V was cut by 7 bases and J by 7 bases, with 17 bases left in between. The CDR3 spans 14 residues. The germline gives CDR1 MNHEY, CDR2 SVGAGI. The DNA of the CDR3 is TGTGCCAGCACCCTCATTAGGGGTTCCCAGCCCCAGCATTTT. Translating gives CASTLIRGSQPQHF.

The V gene is TRBV5-6, the J gene TRBJ2-6; no clear D. The CDR3 runs 17 residues. CDR1 is SGHDT, CDR2 YYEEEE, per germline. V was cut by 0 bases and J by 0 bases, with 10 bases left in between. In DNA, the CDR3 is TGTGCCAGCAGCTTGGGGTTCGCGGCCTCTGGGGCCAACGTCCTGACTTTC. Its protein is CASSLGFAASGANVLTF.

The chain uses TRBV3-1 (or the pseudogene TRBV3-2) and TRBJ1-2, with 7 nucleotides matching TRBD1. Germline-derived CDR1 and CDR2 are LGHDT and YNNKEL (reference sequence). This CDR3 has 12 amino acids. V lost 1 base and J lost 8; bases outside the gene matches: 1. The DNA of the CDR3 is TGTGCCAGCAGCCAAGCAGGGGGAGGCTACACCTTC. As protein: CASSQAGGGYTF.

This chain connects TRBV29-1 to TRBJ1-1, with D maybe TRBD1 (6 bases). Trimming removed 6 bases from V and 9 bases from J, with 14 bases in between. CDR1 and CDR2 (germline): SQVTM, ANQGSEA. The CDR3 loop spans 11 amino acids. The CDR3 sequence: CSVRQVQKAFF. In DNA, the CDR3 is TGCAGCGTAAGACAGGTGCAGAAAGCTTTCTTT.

V usage is TRBV6-5 and J usage is TRBJ1-1; D is uncertain. Germline CDR1 reads MNHEY; CDR2 reads SVGAGI. The V gene lost 6 bases and the J gene lost 11 bases, with 10 bases spanning the gap. CDR3 length: 10 residues. The CDR3 DNA sequence: TGTGCCAGCAGGTTTATAGAGGCTTTCTTT. Its protein is CASRFIEAFF.

The chain has TRBV19 and TRBJ2-5; 7 positions match TRBD1. Germline CDR1 is LNHDA and CDR2 is SQIVND (reference sequence). V lost 6 bases, J lost 0 bases, and 4 bases stayed unmatched. This CDR3 is built from 14 residues. The CDR3 nucleotides read TGTGCCAGTAGCCGGGGACAGTACCAAGAGACCCAGTACTTC. This sequence encodes CASSRGQYQETQYF.

The chain is built from TRBV20-1 and TRBJ2-5; possible D gene TRBD1, 5 bases. Trimming removed 4 bases at V and 5 bases at J, with 8 bases between. Germline CDR1 and CDR2: DFQATT and SNEGSKA (reference sequence). The CDR3 runs 11 residues. The CDR3 bases are TGCAGTGCTAAGGGGCAGGAGACCCAGTACTTC. Translated, it gives CSAKGQETQYF.

The gene calls are TRBV15 and TRBJ1-5; 11 bases fit TRBD1. The CDR3 runs to 16 residues. Germline CDR1 is LNHNV and CDR2 is YYDKDF (reference sequence). The J segment lost 4 bases and the V segment lost 1 base, leaving 3 bases of the junction unmatched. In DNA, the CDR3 is TGTGCCACCAGCAGAGGGACAGGGGGCTGGAATCAGCCCCAGCATTTT. It is translated as CATSRGTGGWNQPQHF.

This sequence joins TRBV6-5 and TRBJ2-7, with a tentative D call TRBD1 (6 bases). The CDR3 runs to 14 residues. V lost 7 bases and J 1 base, leaving 14 bases between the germline ends. Germline loops: CDR1 MNHEY, CDR2 SVGAGI. The CDR3 nucleotides are TGTGCCAGCACCAGGACAGCTTCTTCCTACGAGCAGTACTTC. It codes for CASTRTASSYEQYF.

This clone was observed a few times. CDR3 sequence: CASSPLAGSYNEQFF. DNA of the CDR3: TGTGCCAGCAGCCCTTTGGCGGGTTCCTACAATGAGCAGTTCTTC. This chain connects TRBV5-4 to TRBJ2-1, with a weak D call TRBD2 (5 bases). The CDR3 runs to 15 residues. CDR1 and CDR2 from the germline V gene are SGHNT and YYREEE (reference sequence). Trimming pared 4 bases from V and 1 base from J, leaving 12 bases between.

This rearrangement joins TRBV4-2 to TRBJ2-2, with 11 bases lining up with TRBD1. The germline gives CDR1 LGHNA, CDR2 YNFKEQ. V gave up 5 bases and J gave up 4 bases; unmatched junction bases: 6. The CDR3 totals 16 residues. CDR3 sequence: CASSVGTGGSTGELFF. CDR3 DNA: TGTGCCAGCAGCGTAGGGACAGGGGGGAGCACCGGGGAGCTGTTTTTT.

The rearrangement joins TRBV9 to TRBJ2-3; D perhaps matches TRBD1 (5 bases). The V and J ends lost 0 bases and 3 bases respectively, with 11 bases between them. There are 15 residues in the CDR3. Per the germline V gene, CDR1 is SGDLS and CDR2 is YYNGEE. The CDR3 bases are TGTGCCAGCAGCGTAGAAGGGGTGATTACAGATACGCAGTATTTT. Its protein is CASSVEGVITDTQYF.

The gene calls are TRBV6-6 and TRBJ1-1; TRBD1 is a possible D gene (5 bases). Germline loops: CDR1 MNHNY, CDR2 SVGAGI (reference sequence). This CDR3 is built from 13 residues. With 6 bases removed from V and 1 base from J, the gap between germline ends came to 9 bases. The CDR3 sequence is CASSPTENTEAFF. The CDR3 nucleotides read TGTGCCAGCAGCCCGACAGAGAACACTGAAGCTTTCTTT.

The rearrangement joins TRBV4-1 to TRBJ2-6; possible D gene TRBD1, 6 bases. In germline, CDR1 is MGHRA, CDR2 YSYEKL. Trimming left V 0 bases short and J 2 bases short, with 8 bases between. This CDR3 has 16 residues. CDR3 amino acids: CASSQEKGAGANVLTF. CDR3 nucleotide sequence: TGCGCCAGCAGCCAAGAGAAGGGGGCTGGGGCCAACGTCCTGACTTTC.

V gene TRBV2 combines with J gene TRBJ1-5; 10 bases align to TRBD1. The CDR3 is 15 amino acids. V shed 8 bases and J 6 bases; nucleotides not matched to a gene: 10. CDR1 and CDR2 from the germline V gene are SNHLY and FYNNEI. Here the CDR3 reads CASSNRDRGSQPQHF. CDR3 DNA sequence: TGTGCCAGCTCGAACCGGGACAGGGGAAGTCAGCCCCAGCATTTT.

The gene calls are TRBV12-3 or TRBV12-4 and TRBJ2-2; D may be TRBD2 (5 bases). The CDR3 spans 13 residues. The V end lost 7 bases, the J end lost 3 bases, and 9 bases lay between the germline ends. The CDR3 loop is CASNGIYTGELFF. In nucleotides, the CDR3 is TGTGCCAGCAACGGGATTTACACCGGGGAGCTGTTTTTT.

V and J are TRBV28 and TRBJ1-1; D gene uncertain. V shed 3 bases and J shed 0 bases, with 11 bases lying between them. CDR3 length equals 15 residues. Germline CDR1 and CDR2: MDHEN and SYDVKM. Here the CDR3 DNA reads TGTGCCAGCAGTTTCGTAACAGCCATGAACACTGAAGCTTTCTTT. It specifies CASSFVTAMNTEAFF.

The chain couples TRBV11-2 to TRBJ1-3; 12 bases match TRBD1. The J segment lost 1 base and the V segment lost 4 bases, leaving 2 bases of the junction unmatched. This CDR3 is built from 16 residues. The V gene's germline CDR1 is SGHAT and CDR2 FQNNGV. This CDR3 is CASSSGQGASGNTIYF. CDR3 DNA sequence: TGTGCCAGCAGCTCGGGACAGGGGGCATCTGGAAACACCATATATTTT.